This T cell receptor (beta chain) was documented in a study of cytotoxic CD8 clonotypes in ibrutinib-treated CLL (dated by TCRdb to the early 2020s). Context from the whole study: In this cohort, around 15 patients were treatment-naive and ten to eleven were relapsed/refractory, while fewer than 18 had unmutated IGHV. Longitudinal samples were obtainable from about 30% of the roughly 86 participants in the trial. Response samples were taken after a median of roughly a year on treatment, ranging from about 6 to 40 months. Patients were still on ibrutinib when every remission and progressive disease sample was collected. Samples averaged roughly 280,000 productive templates and around 91,000 productive rearrangements. Responses were partial in around 25 patients and complete in 2; after median roughly 69 months follow-up, about 14 stayed in remission and 12 progressed. Cryopreserved peripheral blood mononuclear cells were obtained prior to treatment, at the time of response, and at either disease progression or sustained remission.

As regards this clone: The specificity of this receptor is unknown. No base quality information exists; no much larger clone differs at one position.

The CDR3 numbers 16 residues from cysteine through phenylalanine. CDR3 DNA only is kept here, 48 bases in frame from base 1. Germline trimming: 4 bases from V, 2 bases from J; junction bases outside gene matches: 7. CDR1 MNHNS and CDR2 SASEGT are derived from the germline V gene. On the study overall, not on this receptor specifically: Public clonotypes were rare and either shrank or stayed stable during treatment, and the rise in clonality at ibrutinib response reflected expansion of private clonotypes. An increase in clonality was observed at ibrutinib response, with clonality remaining stable during sustained remission and falling back toward baseline at progression. At baseline, clonality was higher than in age-matched healthy donors and showed a strong correlation with circulating CD8+ T-cell counts. Sampling times were not matched between sustained-remission and progressing patients, and lymph node repertoires were not studied.

The time point label of this sample denotes: roughly 2 years on ibrutinib. Roughly 2 micrograms of genomic DNA were extracted from cryopreserved PBMCs for TCR beta library preparation. High-throughput TCR beta sequencing was performed on longitudinal blood samples from CLL patients receiving ibrutinib monotherapy. The patients took part in an open-label, single-center phase 2 trial of ibrutinib monotherapy. The goal of deep resolution MiSeq sequencing was a depth between 1 in 1 million and 1 in 200,000 T cells, and coverage averaged 10x per clonotype. TCR beta libraries were generated with the immunoSEQ hsTCRB Kit. From the authors' description of their analysis: The data were analyzed with ImmunoSEQ Analyzer and ImmunoSEQ Data Assistant, and V, D and J gene assignments followed IMGT definitions. Clonality was computed as one minus normalized Shannon entropy of productive rearrangement frequencies, ranging from 0 to 1. Only overrepresented clonotypes making up at least 0.05% of the repertoire of each patient were included in the public clonotype analysis. Repertoires from more than ten age-matched healthy donors in immuneACCESS were used as clonality controls. What TCRdb holds here is the immuneACCESS table cut down to in-frame rearrangements. Part of the clones is not present; checked against another copy, under half of the missing clones reflect an unresolved V gene, and the others are unexplained. The V and J calls and clone size are taken from that table; D and trimming were inferred from the DNA. This sample is represented by more than 200,000 clones; under 75% of them were singletons. 15% to 19% of the sample lies in the top ten.

This TCR came from a human donor with chronic lymphocytic leukemia. The chain employs TRBV6-1 and TRBJ1-5; the central 8 bases match TRBD1. Sequenced here: PBMCs, sampled after 24 months of ibrutinib treatment. The encoded CDR3 is CASSVYPGQGNQPQHF. The sequenced DNA: TGTGCCAGCAGTGTCTACCCGGGACAGGGCAATCAGCCCCAGCATTTT.